This TCR beta chain stems from a study of Ad26.COV2.S vaccination and SARS-CoV-2 variants. Only in-frame clones appear in the TCRdb table, and some are missing; sequencing was by immunoSEQ multiplex PCR. Of a few hundred thousand clones listed, 89% are singletons. Treatment defined: 15 to 20 received Ad26.COV2.S at low or high dose, single or two shots; about 5 received placebo; per-sample allocation not given. Vaccine and placebo recipients were sampled on day 63 after the first injection. CDR1 is GTSNPN and CDR2 is SVGIG in the germline V gene (reference sequence). V lost 5 bases and J lost 6, with 13 bases in between. The length of the CDR3 is 12 residues.

V usage is TRBV30 and J usage is TRBJ1-1; perhaps TRBD1 as D (6 bases). The material was peripheral blood, obtained in a trial of Ad26.COV2.S vaccine versus placebo. The receptor comes from a person aged 18 to 59 who received the Ad26.COV2.S COVID-19 vaccine or a placebo. The DNA of the CDR3 is TGTGCCTGGGCCACAGGGCGGGCTGAAGCTTTCTTT. As protein: CAWATGRAEAFF.